The entry that follows covers one T cell receptor (beta chain) sequence. This entry comes from a study of blood T cell repertoires in COVID-19. The V gene's germline CDR1 is SGHRS and CDR2 YFSETQ. The CDR3 totals 15 residues. The germline V and J ends were trimmed by 0 bases and 7 bases, with 11 bases remaining between them. Clones were sequenced by immunoSEQ multiplex PCR, and TCRdb holds only the in-frame ones, with some missing. The sample includes about 110,000 clones, over 75% of them seen just once. The sample taken for sequencing was peripheral blood. The V gene is TRBV5-1, the J gene TRBJ1-6; D gene unclear. The origin of this receptor is a woman of 80 years or more with active or convalescent COVID-19. The CDR3 is CASSLDTRSNSPLHF. The CDR3 region has the DNA TGCGCCAGCAGCTTGGACACCCGATCGAATTCACCCCTCCACTTT.